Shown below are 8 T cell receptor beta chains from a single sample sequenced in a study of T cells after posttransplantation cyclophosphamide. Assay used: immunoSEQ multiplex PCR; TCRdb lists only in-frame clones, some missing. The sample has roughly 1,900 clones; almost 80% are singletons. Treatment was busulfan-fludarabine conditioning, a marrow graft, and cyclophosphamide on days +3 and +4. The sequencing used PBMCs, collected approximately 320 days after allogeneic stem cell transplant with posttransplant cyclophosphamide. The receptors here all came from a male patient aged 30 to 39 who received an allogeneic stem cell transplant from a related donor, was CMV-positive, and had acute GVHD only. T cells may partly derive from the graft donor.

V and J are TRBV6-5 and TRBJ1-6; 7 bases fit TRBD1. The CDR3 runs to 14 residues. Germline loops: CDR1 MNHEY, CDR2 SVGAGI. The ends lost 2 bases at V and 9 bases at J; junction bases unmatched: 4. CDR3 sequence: CASSYGQVSSPLHF. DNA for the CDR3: TGTGCCAGCAGTTACGGACAGGTTTCTTCACCCCTCCACTTT.

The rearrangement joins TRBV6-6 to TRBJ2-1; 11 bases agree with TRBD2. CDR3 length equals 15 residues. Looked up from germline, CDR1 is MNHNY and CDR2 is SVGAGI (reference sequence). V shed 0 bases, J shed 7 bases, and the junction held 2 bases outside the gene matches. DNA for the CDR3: TGTGCCAGCAGTTACTCAGTAGCGGGGGGGAATGAGCAGTTCTTC. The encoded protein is CASSYSVAGGNEQFF.

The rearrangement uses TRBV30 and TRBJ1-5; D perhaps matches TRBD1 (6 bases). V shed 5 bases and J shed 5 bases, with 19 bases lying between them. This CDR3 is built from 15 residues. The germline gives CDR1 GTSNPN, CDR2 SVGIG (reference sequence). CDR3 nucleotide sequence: TGTGCCTGGGGGACTACCGGGACACCGTATCAGCCCCAGCATTTT. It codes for CAWGTTGTPYQPQHF.

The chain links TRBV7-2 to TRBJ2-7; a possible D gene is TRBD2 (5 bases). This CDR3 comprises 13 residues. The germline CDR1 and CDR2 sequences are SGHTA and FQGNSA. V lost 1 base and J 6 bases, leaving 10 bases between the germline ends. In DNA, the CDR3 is TGTGCCAGCAGCTTAGGGCTGGCGGGCGAGCAGTACTTC. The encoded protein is CASSLGLAGEQYF.

The CDR3 loop is CASSQAPGSVEQYF. The CDR3 coding sequence is TGTGCCAGCAGCCAAGCACCCGGGTCCGTGGAGCAGTACTTC. The chain employs TRBV4-2 and TRBJ2-7, with D hard to call. The ends were cut back, 1 base at V and 7 bases at J, with 14 bases in the middle. This CDR3 comprises 14 residues. Per the germline V gene, CDR1 is LGHNA and CDR2 is YNFKEQ.

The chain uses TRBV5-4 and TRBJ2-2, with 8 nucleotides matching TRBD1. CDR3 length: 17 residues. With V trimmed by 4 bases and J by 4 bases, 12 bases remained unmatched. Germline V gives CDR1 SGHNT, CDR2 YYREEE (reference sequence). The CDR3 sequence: CASSPTSHRGSTGELFF. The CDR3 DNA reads TGTGCCAGCAGCCCTACTTCCCACAGGGGGAGCACCGGGGAGCTGTTTTTT.

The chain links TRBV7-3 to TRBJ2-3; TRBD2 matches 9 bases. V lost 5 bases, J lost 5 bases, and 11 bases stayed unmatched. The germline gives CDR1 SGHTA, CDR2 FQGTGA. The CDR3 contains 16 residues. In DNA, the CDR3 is TGTGCCAGCAGCGGACGCGGGGGGGCGGGCAGAGATACGCAGTATTTT. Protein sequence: CASSGRGGAGRDTQYF.

CDR3 amino acids: CASSLERGGGDEQFF. For the CDR3, the DNA is TGTGCCAGCAGTCTCGAACGGGGAGGAGGGGATGAGCAGTTCTTC. This chain joins TRBV6-4 and TRBJ2-1, with D possibly being TRBD2 (6 bases). V was clipped by 5 bases and J by 8 bases, with 19 bases between them. The CDR3 sequence is 15 residues long. CDR1 is MRHNA, CDR2 SNTAGT, per germline.